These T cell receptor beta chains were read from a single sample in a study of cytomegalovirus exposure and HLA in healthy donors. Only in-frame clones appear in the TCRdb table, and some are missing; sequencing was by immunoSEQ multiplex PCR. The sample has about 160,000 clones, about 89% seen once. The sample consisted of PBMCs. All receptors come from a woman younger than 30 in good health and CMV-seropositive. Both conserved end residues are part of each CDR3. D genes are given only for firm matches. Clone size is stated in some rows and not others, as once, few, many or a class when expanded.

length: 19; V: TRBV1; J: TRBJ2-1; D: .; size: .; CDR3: CTSSQADCAGGEPYNEQFF; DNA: TGCACCAGCAGCCAGGCCGACTGCGCGGGGGGGGAACCGTACAATGAGCAGTTCTTC
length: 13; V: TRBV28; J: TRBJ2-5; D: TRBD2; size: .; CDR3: CASSLASGRTQYF; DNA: TGTGCCAGCAGTTTGGCTAGCGGACGGACCCAGTACTTC
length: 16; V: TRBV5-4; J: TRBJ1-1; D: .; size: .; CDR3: CASSPQAGLGATEAFF; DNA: TGTGCCAGCAGCCCCCAGGCGGGGTTGGGAGCCACTGAAGCTTTCTTT
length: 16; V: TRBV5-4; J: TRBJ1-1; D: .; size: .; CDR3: CASSSGLGGRNTEAFF; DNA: TGTGCCAGCAGCTCGGGACTCGGGGGGCGGAACACTGAAGCTTTCTTT
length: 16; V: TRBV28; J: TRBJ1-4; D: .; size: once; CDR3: CASTHSAGDTNEKLFF; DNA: TGTGCCAGCACCCACTCAGCGGGGGACACTAATGAAAAACTGTTTTTT
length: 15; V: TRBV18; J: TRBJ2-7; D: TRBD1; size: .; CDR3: CASSRQGETIYERYF; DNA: TGTGCCAGCTCACGACAGGGTGAGACTATCTACGAGCGGTACTTC
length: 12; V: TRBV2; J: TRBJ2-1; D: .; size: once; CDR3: CASSPGVNEQFF; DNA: TGTGCCAGCAGCCCGGGGGTCAATGAGCAGTTCTTC
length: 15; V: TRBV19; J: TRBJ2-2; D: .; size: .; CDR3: CASSISTTNTGELFF; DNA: TGTGCCAGTAGTATTTCCACAACGAACACCGGGGAGCTGTTTTTT
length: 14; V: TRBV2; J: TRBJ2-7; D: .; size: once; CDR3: CASSVTGAPYEQYF; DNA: TGTGCCAGCAGTGTGACAGGTGCCCCCTACGAGCAGTACTTC
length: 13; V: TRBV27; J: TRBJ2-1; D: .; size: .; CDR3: CASSLLGPNEQFF; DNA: TGTGCCAGCAGTTTATTGGGCCCCAATGAGCAGTTCTTC
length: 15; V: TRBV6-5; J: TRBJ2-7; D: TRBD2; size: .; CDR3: CASSLSGGGSYEQYF; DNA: TGTGCCAGCAGCCTCAGCGGGGGGGGGTCCTACGAGCAGTACTTC
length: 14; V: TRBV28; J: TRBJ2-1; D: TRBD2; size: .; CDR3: CASQTSGSHNEQFF; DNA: TGTGCCAGCCAGACTAGCGGGAGCCACAATGAGCAGTTCTTC
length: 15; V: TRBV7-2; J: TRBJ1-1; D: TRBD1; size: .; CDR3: CASSLGRTGATEAFF; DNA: TGTGCCAGCAGCTTAGGGAGGACAGGGGCTACTGAAGCTTTCTTT
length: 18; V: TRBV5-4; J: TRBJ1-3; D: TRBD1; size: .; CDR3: CASSLKSGGFFSGNTIYF; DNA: TGTGCCAGCAGCTTGAAGTCAGGGGGTTTCTTTTCTGGAAACACCATATATTTT
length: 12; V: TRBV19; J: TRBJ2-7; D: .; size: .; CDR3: CASSAGEYEQYF; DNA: TGTGCCAGTAGTGCAGGCGAGTACGAGCAGTACTTC
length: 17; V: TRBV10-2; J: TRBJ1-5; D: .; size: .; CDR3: CASLPIWAGKSNQPQHF; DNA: TGCGCCAGCCTACCTATCTGGGCAGGGAAGAGCAATCAGCCCCAGCATTTT
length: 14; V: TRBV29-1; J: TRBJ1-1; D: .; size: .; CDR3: CSVASSRLNTEAFF; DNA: TGCAGCGTTGCTTCTTCCAGGTTGAACACTGAAGCTTTCTTT
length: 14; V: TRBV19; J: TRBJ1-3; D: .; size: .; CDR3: CASSPSGSGNTIYF; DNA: TGTGCCAGTAGTCCGAGCGGTTCTGGAAACACCATATATTTT
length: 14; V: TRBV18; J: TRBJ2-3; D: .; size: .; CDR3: CASSPRRDTYTQYF; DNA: TGTGCCAGCTCACCAAGAAGGGACACCTATACGCAGTATTTT
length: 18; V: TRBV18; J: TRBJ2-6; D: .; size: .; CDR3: CASSPLGLRLSGANVLTF; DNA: TGTGCCAGCTCACCTCTTGGACTCCGACTATCTGGGGCCAACGTCCTGACTTTC
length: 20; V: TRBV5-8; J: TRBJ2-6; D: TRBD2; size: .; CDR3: CASSPYLGLAGISGANVLTF; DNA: TGTGCCAGCAGCCCCTATCTAGGGCTAGCGGGAATCTCTGGGGCCAACGTCCTGACTTTC
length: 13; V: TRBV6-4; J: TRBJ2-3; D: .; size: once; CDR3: CASSDSLGDTQYF; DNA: TGTGCCAGCAGTGACTCCCTAGGAGATACGCAGTATTTT
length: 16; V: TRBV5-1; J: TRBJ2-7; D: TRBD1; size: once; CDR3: CASSFKTGQGSHEQYF; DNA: TGCGCCAGCAGCTTTAAGACAGGGCAGGGGTCCCACGAGCAGTACTTC
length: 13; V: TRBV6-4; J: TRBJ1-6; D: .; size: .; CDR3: CASSEWSGSPLHF; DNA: TGTGCCAGCAGTGAATGGAGCGGCTCACCCCTCCACTTT
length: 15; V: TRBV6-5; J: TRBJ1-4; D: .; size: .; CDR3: CASSFLQGTNEKLFF; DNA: TGTGCCAGCAGTTTTCTTCAGGGAACTAATGAAAAACTGTTTTTT
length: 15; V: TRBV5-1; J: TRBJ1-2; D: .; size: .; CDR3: CASSLASGEGYGYTF; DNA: TGCGCCAGCAGCTTGGCCAGCGGGGAAGGCTATGGCTACACCTTC
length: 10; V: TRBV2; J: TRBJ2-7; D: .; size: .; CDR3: CASGGYEQYF; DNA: TGTGCCAGCGGCGGCTACGAGCAGTACTTC
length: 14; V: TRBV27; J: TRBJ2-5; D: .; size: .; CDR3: CASSLLGGQETQYF; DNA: TGTGCCAGCAGTTTACTCGGGGGTCAAGAGACCCAGTACTTC
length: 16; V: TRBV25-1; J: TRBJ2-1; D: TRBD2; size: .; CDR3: CASSGGLANSYNEQFF; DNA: TGTGCCAGCAGTGGGGGACTAGCGAACTCATACAATGAGCAGTTCTTC
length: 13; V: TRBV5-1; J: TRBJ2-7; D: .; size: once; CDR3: CASSSAGVQNEYF; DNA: TGCGCCAGCAGCTCCGCTGGTGTACAGAATGAGTACTTC
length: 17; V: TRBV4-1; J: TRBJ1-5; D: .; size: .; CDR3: CASSQDLPGLVSQPQHF; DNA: TGCGCCAGCAGCCAAGATCTTCCCGGGTTGGTAAGTCAGCCCCAGCATTTT
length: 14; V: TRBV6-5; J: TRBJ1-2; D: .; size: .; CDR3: CASSYQDSNYGYTF; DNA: TGTGCCAGCAGTTACCAGGATTCTAACTATGGCTACACCTTC
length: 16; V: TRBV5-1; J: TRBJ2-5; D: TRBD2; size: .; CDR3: CASSLTSGGAGETQYF; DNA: TGCGCCAGCAGCTTGACTAGCGGGGGGGCAGGAGAGACCCAGTACTTC
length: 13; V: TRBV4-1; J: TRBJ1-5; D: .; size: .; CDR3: CASSQGSDQPQHF; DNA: TGCGCCAGCAGCCAAGGAAGCGATCAGCCCCAGCATTTT
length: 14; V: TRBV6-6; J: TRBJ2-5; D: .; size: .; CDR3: CASSLPVSTETQYF; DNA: TGTGCCAGCAGTTTGCCGGTGTCTACAGAGACCCAGTACTTC
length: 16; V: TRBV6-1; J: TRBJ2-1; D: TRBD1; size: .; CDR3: CASSATNRGSYNEQFF; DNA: TGTGCCAGCAGTGCTACCAACAGGGGCTCCTACAATGAGCAGTTCTTC
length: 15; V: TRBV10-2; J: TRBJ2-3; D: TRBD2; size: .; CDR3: CASKGTSGGSDTQYF; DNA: TGCGCCAGCAAAGGGACTAGCGGGGGCTCAGATACGCAGTATTTT
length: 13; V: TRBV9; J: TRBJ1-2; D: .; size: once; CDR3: CASSGQINYGYTF; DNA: TGTGCCAGCAGCGGGCAGATTAACTATGGCTACACCTTC
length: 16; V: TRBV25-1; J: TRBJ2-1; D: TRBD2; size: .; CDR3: CASSDPGLAGGHEQFF; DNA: TGTGCCAGCAGTGATCCTGGACTAGCGGGAGGGCATGAGCAGTTCTTC
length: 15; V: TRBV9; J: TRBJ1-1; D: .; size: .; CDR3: CASSVEGTENTEAFF; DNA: TGTGCCAGCAGCGTAGAAGGAACAGAGAACACTGAAGCTTTCTTT
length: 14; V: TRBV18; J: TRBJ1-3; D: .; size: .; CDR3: CASSVDGSGNTIYF; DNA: TGTGCCAGCTCGGTAGATGGCTCTGGAAACACCATATATTTT
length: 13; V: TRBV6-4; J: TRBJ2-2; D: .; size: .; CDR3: CASSDKETGELFF; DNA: TGTGCCAGCAGTGACAAGGAGACCGGGGAGCTGTTTTTT
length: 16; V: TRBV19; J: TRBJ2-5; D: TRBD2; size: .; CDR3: CASSMRSASGAETQYF; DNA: TGTGCCAGTAGTATGAGATCCGCTAGCGGGGCAGAGACCCAGTACTTC
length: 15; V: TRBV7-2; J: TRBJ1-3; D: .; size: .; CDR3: CASSLGSGPGNTIYF; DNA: TGTGCCAGCAGCTTAGGGTCAGGGCCTGGAAACACCATATATTTT
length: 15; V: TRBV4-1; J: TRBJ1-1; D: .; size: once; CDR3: CASSQDWGGWVEAFF; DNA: TGCGCCAGCAGCCAAGACTGGGGGGGATGGGTTGAAGCTTTCTTT